This T cell receptor (beta chain) is from a study of CXCR3-negative and CXCR3-positive naive CD8 T cells. Study conclusions and caveats: More hydrophobic TRB CDR3s were found in CXCR3-positive naive cells than in CXCR3-negative naive cells.

As to this clonotype: As yet, its antigen is unknown.

The method, 5' RACE with UMI labels, was used to prepare the TRB cDNA libraries. TCRdb re-analyzed the 5' RACE reads; it lists each CDR3 protein once, without DNA. The specimen's table records about 150,000 distinct CDR3 sequences. This clonotype was obtained from a human donor in good health. Some clones in this sample may be carry-over from other donors' samples. Sequencing was performed on naive CXCR3+ CD8+ T cells from blood. The subset here: CD45RO-CCR7+CD27+CD95- naive CD8+ T cells expressing CXCR3 (TNR3+).

CDR3 residues: CASSPVLGTGGPEQYF. V and J are TRBV7-8 and TRBJ2-7; the D call of TRBD1 rests on TCRdb alone, since no DNA is present to check it. The germline CDR1 and CDR2 sequences are SGHVS and FQNEAQ. This CDR3 is built from 16 residues. The full variable domain, its missing parts supplied by reference TRBV7-8 and TRBJ2-7, is GAGVSQSPRYKVAKRGQDVALRCDPISGHVSLFWYQQALGQGPEFLTYFQNEAQLDKSGLPSDRFFAERPEGSVSTLKIQRTQQEDSAVYLCASSPVLGTGGPEQYFGPGTRLTVT.